These T cell receptor beta chains were read from a single sample in a study of blood T cell repertoires in COVID-19. Using immunoSEQ multiplex PCR, the repertoire was profiled, and TCRdb retains in-frame clones only, with some absent. The table has more than 150,000 clones, around 91% seen once. Input material: peripheral blood. Receptors were obtained from a man aged 50 to 59 with acute or convalescent COVID-19. CDR3s include the opening cysteine and the closing phenylalanine or tryptophan. A D gene is named only where the DNA matches it firmly. Clone size is given for some rows only: seen once, a few or many times, or a class if the clone is expanded.

>TRBV4-2|TRBD1|NA|TRBJ2-7
TGTGCCAGCAGCCACCGGACAGGCTACGAGCAGTACTTC
CASSHRTGYEQYF
>TRBV3-1/TRBV3-2|NA|NA|TRBJ1-3
TGTGCCAGCAGCCGAGCTGAGGGCTCCGGAGGCACCATATATTTT
CASSRAEGSGGTIYF
>TRBV18|NA|NA|TRBJ2-2
TGTGCCAGCTCACCACCTAGCGAAACCGGGGAGCTGTTTTTT
CASSPPSETGELFF
>TRBV5-1|NA|NA|TRBJ2-6
TGCGCCAGCAGCTTGCCGCGGGGTGGCTCTGGGGCCAACGTCCTGACTTTC
CASSLPRGGSGANVLTF
>TRBV6-2/TRBV6-3|NA|NA|TRBJ2-3
TGTGCCAGCAGTTCAGGCGCATATACGCAGTATTTT
CASSSGAYTQYF
>TRBV4-1|TRBD2|NA|TRBJ2-3
TGCGCCAGCAGCCAAGATGGTCTAGCGGGAGCCAGGAGGACAGCAGATACGCAGTATTTT
CASSQDGLAGARRTADTQYF
>TRBV27|TRBD2|NA|TRBJ2-7
TGTGCCTCGAGTTCGGGGGGAGGTGAGAATAACGAGCAGTACTTC
CASSSGGGENNEQYF
>TRBV19|TRBD1|NA|TRBJ1-5
TGTGCCAGTAGATTTACAGGGGGCAATCAGCCCCAGCATTTT
CASRFTGGNQPQHF
>TRBV25-1|NA|once|TRBJ1-1
TGTGCCAGCAAACCATCAGCAGGGTCTGCTGAAGCTTTCTTT
CASKPSAGSAEAFF
>TRBV20-1|TRBD1|few|TRBJ1-5
TGCAGTGCTAGTAAGGAAGGGGGCGCGGATCAGCCCCAGCATTTT
CSASKEGGADQPQHF
>TRBV5-8|TRBD1|NA|TRBJ1-1
TGTGCCAGCAGCATAGGACAGGGGAGAGGTGAAGCTTTCTTT
CASSIGQGRGEAFF
>TRBV11-2|NA|few|TRBJ2-7
TGTGCCAGCAGCTTGGGACACCAGTACGAGCAGTACTTC
CASSLGHQYEQYF
>TRBV10-2|TRBD2|NA|TRBJ2-7
TGCGCCAGCAGCGGGGGACTAGCGGGAGTCGAGCAGTACTTC
CASSGGLAGVEQYF
>TRBV30|NA|NA|TRBJ1-1
TGTGCCTGGGGGACATCGAACACTGAAGCTTTCTTT
CAWGTSNTEAFF
>TRBV9|TRBD1|NA|TRBJ1-4
TGTGCCAGCAGCGTAGAGCCAGGGGGTAGTGAAAAACTGTTTTTT
CASSVEPGGSEKLFF
>TRBV12-3/TRBV12-4|NA|NA|TRBJ2-2
TGTGCCAGCAGTTTCCGCGTCACCGGGGAGCTGTTTTTT
CASSFRVTGELFF
>TRBV27|TRBD1|NA|TRBJ2-7
TGTGCCAGCCGCGGGACAGGGGGCTCCTACGAGCAGTACTTC
CASRGTGGSYEQYF
>TRBV27|TRBD2|NA|TRBJ2-1
TGTGCCAGCAGTTTATCGAGGGGTCTAGCGGGGGGGCGCTACAATGAGCAGTTCTTC
CASSLSRGLAGGRYNEQFF
>TRBV7-3|TRBD1|NA|TRBJ2-1
TGTGCCAGCAGCACATCCGGGACAGACGAACGTGGGCAGTTCTTC
CASSTSGTDERGQFF
>TRBV29-1|TRBD2|NA|TRBJ2-1
TGCAGCGTTGTAGGGACTAGCGGCGAGCAGTTCTTC
CSVVGTSGEQFF
>TRBV9|NA|NA|TRBJ2-7
TGTGCCAGCAGCGTAGGGTGGGGGCAGAACTACGAGCAGTACTTC
CASSVGWGQNYEQYF
>TRBV27|TRBD1|NA|TRBJ1-4
TGTGCCAGCAGTTTGGGCTACAGGGGCGGAGATGAAAAACTGTTTTTT
CASSLGYRGGDEKLFF
>TRBV12-5|NA|NA|TRBJ2-1
TGTGCTAGTGGTTTGGGACAGAATGAGCAGTTCTTC
CASGLGQNEQFF
>TRBV27|NA|NA|TRBJ1-2
TGTGCCAGCAGTTTAGCAGGACTGAGCTATGGCTACACCTTC
CASSLAGLSYGYTF
>TRBV28|TRBD1|NA|TRBJ2-7
TGTGCCAGCAGTTTATTAGCCAACCGGGACAGGGGTTTAGGGTACGAGCAGTACTTC
CASSLLANRDRGLGYEQYF
>TRBV7-8|TRBD1|NA|TRBJ2-1
TGTGCCAGCTCCAAGGGGACAGGGGGCATCAATGAGCAGTTCTTC
CASSKGTGGINEQFF
>TRBV5-1|NA|NA|TRBJ2-1
TGCGCCAGCAGCTGGGGAGCGGACAATGAGCAGTTCTTC
CASSWGADNEQFF
>TRBV24-1|TRBD2|NA|TRBJ2-3
TGTGCCACCAGTGATACTAGCGGGGGGGCCTCAAATACGCAGTATTTT
CATSDTSGGASNTQYF
>TRBV6-5|NA|NA|TRBJ1-2
TGTGCCAGCAGTTACAGGGGGGGCGTCTATGGCTACACCTTC
CASSYRGGVYGYTF
>TRBV7-9|NA|NA|TRBJ1-2
TGTGCCAGCAGCTTAGCGTACAGGGAGCTATCCTATGGCTACACCTTC
CASSLAYRELSYGYTF
>TRBV4-2|NA|NA|TRBJ1-1
TGTGCCAGCAGCCAAGGCGGGGTGAACACTGAAGCTTTCTTT
CASSQGGVNTEAFF
>TRBV11-2|TRBD2|NA|TRBJ2-3
TGTGCCAGCAGCTTAGTACTAGCGGGGGCTTATACGCAGTATTTT
CASSLVLAGAYTQYF
>TRBV7-9|NA|once|TRBJ1-3
TGTGCCAGCAGCTTAACTACGAGAAACTCTGGAAACACCATATATTTT
CASSLTTRNSGNTIYF
>TRBV2|NA|few|TRBJ2-7
TGTGCCAGCAGTGAGGGCCAGAACCCCTACGAGCAGTACTTC
CASSEGQNPYEQYF
>TRBV7-2|NA|NA|TRBJ1-1
TGTGCCAGCAGCTTTCGGACAATGAACACTGAAGCTTTCTTT
CASSFRTMNTEAFF
>TRBV2|NA|NA|TRBJ1-5
TGTGCCAGCAGTCGGCGGCAGAATAGCAATCAGCCCCAGCATTTT
CASSRRQNSNQPQHF
>TRBV7-6|TRBD2|once|TRBJ2-7
TGTGCCAGCAGCTTGTCACGGGAGGGCCGGTACGAGCAGTACTTC
CASSLSREGRYEQYF
>TRBV6-5|TRBD1|few|TRBJ2-4
TGTGCCACCACGCCGGGACAGAAAAACATTCAGTACTTC
CATTPGQKNIQYF
>TRBV11-3|TRBD1|NA|TRBJ2-5
TGTGCCAGCAGCCTAACGACAGGGGCTGGGACCCAGTACTTC
CASSLTTGAGTQYF
>TRBV7-8|NA|NA|TRBJ2-3
TGTGCCAGCAGGCGGCCCATCGAGGCGGGGCGAGAAGATACGCAGTATTTT
CASRRPIEAGREDTQYF
>TRBV2|TRBD1|NA|TRBJ2-2
TGTGCCAGCAGTGAAGGCCACAGGGGCGGCACCGGGGAGCTGTTTTTT
CASSEGHRGGTGELFF
>TRBV4-1|TRBD2|NA|TRBJ2-3
TGCGCCAGCACCCAACTAGCGGGGGGGACAGATACGCAGTATTTT
CASTQLAGGTDTQYF
>TRBV3-1/TRBV3-2|TRBD1|once|TRBJ2-7
TGTGCCAGCGCTTCGGACAGGTCCGGCTACGAGCAGTACTTC
CASASDRSGYEQYF
>TRBV30|TRBD1|NA|TRBJ2-7
TGTGCCTGGAAGAGGACAGGGAGCGCCTACGAGCAGTACTTC
CAWKRTGSAYEQYF